The 11 T cell receptor beta chains in this list originate from one sample, sequenced in a study of shared clonotypes between healthy human individuals. Sequenced by immunoSEQ multiplex PCR; TCRdb stores in-frame clones only, minus some. Of 950,000 to 1,100,000 clones in the sample, roughly 74% are singletons; the top ten hold around 0.6%. The sequenced material came from memory CD4+ T cells from PBMCs. As to subset: CD45RA-negative fraction. These receptors were obtained from a man aged 18 to 35 in good health. Some clones in this sample may be carry-over from other donors' samples.

The chain employs TRBV18 and TRBJ2-7; 7 nucleotides align to TRBD2. The CDR3 consists of 15 residues. Trimming at V came to 6 bases and at J to 0 bases, leaving 8 bases not matched to a gene. CDR1 is KGHSH and CDR2 is LQKENI in the germline V gene. CDR3 in amino acids: CASSSSGGSSYEQYF. The DNA of the CDR3 is TGTGCCAGCTCTTCCTCGGGAGGCAGCTCCTACGAGCAGTACTTC.

The chain carries TRBV11-3 and TRBJ2-1, with D maybe TRBD1 (5 bases). The CDR3 sequence is 14 residues long. Trimming took off 4 bases at V and 5 bases at J, with 12 bases between the two ends. The V gene's germline CDR1 is SGHNT and CDR2 YENEEA. The CDR3 sequence: CASSYNRLNNEQFF. The DNA of the CDR3 is TGTGCCAGCAGCTACAACAGGTTAAACAATGAGCAGTTCTTC.

The rearrangement links TRBV18 to TRBJ1-2; 7 bases align to TRBD1. From germline, CDR1 is KGHSH and CDR2 LQKENI. The CDR3 has 13 amino acids. With V trimmed by 5 bases and J by 8 bases, 8 bases remained unmatched. The CDR3 nucleotides are TGTGCCAGCTCAGCACAGGGGAAGGGAGGCTACACCTTC. Translation gives CASSAQGKGGYTF.

This CDR3 reads CASSLSASGYTF. The DNA of the CDR3 is TGTGCCAGCAGCTTATCTGCCAGCGGCTACACCTTC. The chain joins TRBV7-2 to TRBJ1-2; D not certain. The CDR3 is 12 amino acids. V lost 2 bases and J 8 bases, leaving 9 bases between the germline ends. The V gene's germline CDR1 is SGHTA and CDR2 FQGNSA. The full variable domain, completed using reference TRBV7-2 and TRBJ1-2, is GAGVSQSPSNKVTEKGKDVELRCDPISGHTALYWYRQSLGQGLEFLIYFQGNSAPDKSGLPSDRFSAERTGGSVSTLTIQRTQQEDSAVYLCASSLSASGYTFGSGTRLTVV.

The chain links TRBV30 to TRBJ2-7; TRBD1 is a possible D gene (6 bases). CDR1 is GTSNPN, CDR2 SVGIG, per germline (reference sequence). This CDR3 is built from 13 residues. The V end was cut by 3 bases, the J end by 4 bases, with 13 bases between. CDR3 coding DNA: TGTGCCTGGAGCCGTACCAGGGGTTACGAGCAGTACTTC. Protein: CAWSRTRGYEQYF.

This clone was counted at least ten times. The DNA for the CDR3 is TGTGCCAGCAGCCCACAGACAGGGGGCATCGGTACGCAGTATTTT. The encoded protein is CASSPQTGGIGTQYF. The rearrangement links TRBV11-2 to TRBJ2-3, with TRBD1 identical over 10 bases. Germline values: CDR1 SGHAT, CDR2 FQNNGV. V dropped 5 bases and J dropped 8; count of bases not matched to a gene: 10. This CDR3 has 15 amino acids.

As for this clone: Other DNA sequences within the sample encode an identical CDR3. V usage is TRBV28 and J usage is TRBJ2-5; no reliable D call. Trimming stripped 6 bases from V and 5 bases from J, with 10 bases between. The germline V gene has CDR1 MDHEN and CDR2 SYDVKM. The CDR3 totals 12 residues. The CDR3 region has the DNA TGTGCCAGCAGCCTCCTACGGGAGACCCAGTACTTC. Its translation is CASSLLRETQYF.

This rearrangement joins TRBV28 to TRBJ1-1; 8 bases match TRBD1. The length of the CDR3 is 15 residues. V shed 2 bases and J 4 bases; nucleotides not matched to a gene: 6. The germline CDR1 and CDR2 sequences are MDHEN and SYDVKM. The CDR3 reads CASSLPDRVPTEAFF. CDR3 nucleotide sequence: TGTGCCAGCAGTTTACCGGACAGGGTCCCCACTGAAGCTTTCTTT. The entire variable domain, with the rest obtained from reference TRBV28 and TRBJ1-1, is as follows: DVKVTQSSRYLVKRTGEKVFLECVQDMDHENMFWYRQDPGLGLRLIYFSYDVKMKEKGDIPEGYSVSREKKERFSLILESASTNQTSMYLCASSLPDRVPTEAFFGQGTRLTVV.

This clone is termed medium-sized (0.01 to 0.1%). The chain uses TRBV14 and TRBJ1-2, with no clear D. Germline V CDR1 and CDR2: SGHDN, FVKESK. The CDR3 covers 11 residues. Trimming shortened V by 0 bases and J by 8 bases, and 4 bases separated the two germline ends. The CDR3 here is CASSQDGGYTF. The CDR3 DNA sequence: TGTGCCAGCAGCCAAGATGGCGGCTACACCTTC. Full variable domain (outside the CDR3, taken from reference TRBV14 and TRBJ1-2): EAGVTQFPSHSVIEKGQTVTLRCDPISGHDNLYWYRRVMGKEIKFLLHFVKESKQDESGMPNNRFLAERTGGTYSTLKVQPAELEDSGVYFCASSQDGGYTFGSGTRLTVV.

V usage is TRBV2 and J usage is TRBJ2-3; TRBD1 matches at 8 bases. Per germline, CDR1 SNHLY and CDR2 FYNNEI. The V and J ends lost 1 base and 1 base, in that order; junction bases with no gene match: 7. This CDR3 contains 17 residues. CDR3 sequence: CASSEDRTGGGTDTQYF. The CDR3 region has the DNA TGTGCCAGCAGTGAAGACCGTACAGGGGGTGGCACAGATACGCAGTATTTT.

CDR3: CASSAPVRGNYGYTF. The DNA of the CDR3 is TGTGCCAGCAGTGCGCCGGTCAGGGGGAACTATGGCTACACCTTC. The J gene is TRBJ1-2, the V gene TRBV2; the match to TRBD1 covers 7 bases. The V and J ends lost 4 bases and 2 bases, in that order; junction bases with no gene match: 7. Germline V gene data show CDR1 as SNHLY and CDR2 as FYNNEI. The CDR3 loop spans 15 amino acids.